The following is a T cell receptor (beta chain) sequence with its context. Donors with ophthalmopathy: moderate-to-severe activity, CAS ≥3, NOSPECS ≥4, duration under 3 months. RNA transcripts provided the template for amplifying TCR beta CDR3 regions. Amplification began with first-round RT-PCR using HTBI primers, then second-round multiplex PCR was performed. MiXCR was run by TCRdb on the multiplex PCR reads, yielding one entry per CDR3 protein. Of 600,000 to 950,000 distinct CDR3 sequences in the sample, around 40% were seen once. The CDR3 extends over 15 amino acids. Unmatched junction bases numbered 4, after V lost 3 bases and J lost 0 bases. CDR1 DFQATT and CDR2 SNEGSKA come from the germline V gene (reference sequence). The sample is drawn from a study of Graves' ophthalmopathy and Graves' hyperthyroidism.

The V and J genes are TRBV20-1 and TRBJ1-4, with 7 bases fitting TRBD1. The sample consisted of peripheral blood. The source is an adult man with Graves' ophthalmopathy. The CDR3 sequence is CSASPQGATNEKLFF. In DNA, the CDR3 is TGCAGTGCTAGTCCGCAGGGGGCAACTAATGAAAAACTGTTTTTT.